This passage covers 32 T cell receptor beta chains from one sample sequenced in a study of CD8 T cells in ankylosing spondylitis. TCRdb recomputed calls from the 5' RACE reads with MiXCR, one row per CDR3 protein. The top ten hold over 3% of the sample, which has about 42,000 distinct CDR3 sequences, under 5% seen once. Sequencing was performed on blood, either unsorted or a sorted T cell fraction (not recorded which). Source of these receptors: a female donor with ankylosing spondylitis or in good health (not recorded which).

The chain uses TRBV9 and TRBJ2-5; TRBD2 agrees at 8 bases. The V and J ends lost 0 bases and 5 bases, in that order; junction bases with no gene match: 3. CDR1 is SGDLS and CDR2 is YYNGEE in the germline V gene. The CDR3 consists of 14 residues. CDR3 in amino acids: CASSVAGGLETQYF. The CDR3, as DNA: TGTGCCAGCAGCGTAGCGGGGGGGCTGGAGACCCAGTACTTC.

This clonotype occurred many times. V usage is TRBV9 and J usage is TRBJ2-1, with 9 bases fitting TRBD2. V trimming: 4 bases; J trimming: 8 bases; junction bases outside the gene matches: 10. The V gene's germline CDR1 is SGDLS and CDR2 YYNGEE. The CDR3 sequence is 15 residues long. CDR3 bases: TGTGCCAGCAGCCGGACTAGCGTTGAGAACGATGAGCAGTTCTTC. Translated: CASSRTSVENDEQFF.

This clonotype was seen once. CDR3 DNA: TGTGCCAGCAGCGTAGACTTAACGGGACAGGGGGCCGGTGAGCAGTACTTC. This gives the protein CASSVDLTGQGAGEQYF. J is TRBJ2-7 and V is TRBV9; 12 bases agree with TRBD1. Germline CDR1 is SGDLS and CDR2 is YYNGEE. With V trimmed by 0 bases and J by 7 bases, 11 bases remained unmatched. This CDR3 comprises 17 residues.

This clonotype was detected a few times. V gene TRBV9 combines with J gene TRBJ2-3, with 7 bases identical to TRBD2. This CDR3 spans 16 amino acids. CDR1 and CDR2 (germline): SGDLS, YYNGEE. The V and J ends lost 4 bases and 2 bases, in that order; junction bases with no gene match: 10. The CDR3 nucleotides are TGTGCCAGCAGCACTAGGGGAGGGCAGTACACAGATACGCAGTATTTT. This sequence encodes CASSTRGGQYTDTQYF.

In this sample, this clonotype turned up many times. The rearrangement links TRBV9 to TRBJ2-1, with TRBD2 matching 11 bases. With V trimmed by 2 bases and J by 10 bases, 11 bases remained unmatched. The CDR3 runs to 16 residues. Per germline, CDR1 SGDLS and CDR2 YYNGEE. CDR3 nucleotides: TGTGCCAGCAGCGTCGAACTAGCGGGGGCCGGCGGAGAGCAGTTCTTC. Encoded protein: CASSVELAGAGGEQFF.

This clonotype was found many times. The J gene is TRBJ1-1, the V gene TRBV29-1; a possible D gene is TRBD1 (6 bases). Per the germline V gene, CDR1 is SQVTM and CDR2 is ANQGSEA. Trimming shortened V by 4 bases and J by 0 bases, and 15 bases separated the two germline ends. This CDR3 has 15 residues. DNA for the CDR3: TGCAGCGTTGGAGGGGGGGGACGGCTGAACACTGAAGCTTTCTTT. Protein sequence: CSVGGGGRLNTEAFF.

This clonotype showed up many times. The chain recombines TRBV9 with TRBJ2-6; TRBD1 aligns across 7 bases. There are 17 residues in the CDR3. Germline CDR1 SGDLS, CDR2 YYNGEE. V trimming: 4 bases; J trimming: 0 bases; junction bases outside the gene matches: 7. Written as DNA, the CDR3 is TGTGCCAGCAGCCCCACCGGGACAGACTCTGGGGCCAACGTCCTGACTTTC. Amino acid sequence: CASSPTGTDSGANVLTF.

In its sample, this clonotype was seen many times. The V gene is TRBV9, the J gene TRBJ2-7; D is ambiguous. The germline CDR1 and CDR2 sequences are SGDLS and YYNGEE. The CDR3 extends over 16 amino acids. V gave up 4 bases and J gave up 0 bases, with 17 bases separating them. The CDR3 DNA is TGTGCCAGCAGCCCTGGACCTCAGACCGCCTCCTACGAGCAGTACTTC. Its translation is CASSPGPQTASYEQYF. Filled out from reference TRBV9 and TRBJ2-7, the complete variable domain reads DSGVTQTPKHLITATGQRVTLRCSPRSGDLSVYWYQQSLDQGLQFLIQYYNGEERAKGNILERFSAQQFPDLHSELNLSSLELGDSALYFCASSPGPQTASYEQYFGPGTRLTVT.

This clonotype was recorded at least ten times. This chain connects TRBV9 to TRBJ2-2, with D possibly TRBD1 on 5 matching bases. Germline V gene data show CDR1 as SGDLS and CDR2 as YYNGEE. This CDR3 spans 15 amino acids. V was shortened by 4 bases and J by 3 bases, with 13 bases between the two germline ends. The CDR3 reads CASSKQGWDTGELFF. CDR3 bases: TGTGCCAGCAGCAAGCAGGGATGGGACACCGGGGAGCTGTTTTTT.

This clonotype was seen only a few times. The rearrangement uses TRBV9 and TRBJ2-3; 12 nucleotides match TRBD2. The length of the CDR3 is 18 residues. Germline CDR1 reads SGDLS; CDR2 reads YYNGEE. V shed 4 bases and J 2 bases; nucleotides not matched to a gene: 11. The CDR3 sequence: CASSPTSGGSWPTDTQYF. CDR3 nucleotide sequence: TGTGCCAGCAGCCCTACTAGCGGGGGGTCCTGGCCCACAGATACGCAGTATTTT.

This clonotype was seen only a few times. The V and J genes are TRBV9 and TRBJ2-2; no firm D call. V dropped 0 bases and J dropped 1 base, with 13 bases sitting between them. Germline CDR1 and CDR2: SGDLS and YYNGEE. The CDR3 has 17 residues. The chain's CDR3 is CASSVERSGLNTGELFF. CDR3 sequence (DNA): TGTGCCAGCAGCGTAGAGAGATCAGGCCTGAACACCGGGGAGCTGTTTTTT.

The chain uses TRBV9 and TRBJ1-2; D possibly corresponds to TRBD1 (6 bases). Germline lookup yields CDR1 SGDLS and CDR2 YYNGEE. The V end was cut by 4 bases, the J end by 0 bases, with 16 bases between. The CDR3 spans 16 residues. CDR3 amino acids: CASSSEQGGPNYGYTF. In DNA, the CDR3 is TGTGCCAGCAGCAGCGAACAGGGAGGCCCTAACTATGGCTACACCTTC.

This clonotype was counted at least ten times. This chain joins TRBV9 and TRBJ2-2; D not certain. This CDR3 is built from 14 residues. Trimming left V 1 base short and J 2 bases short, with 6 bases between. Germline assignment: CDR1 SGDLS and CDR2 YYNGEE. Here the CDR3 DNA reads TGTGCCAGCAGCGTACTCCCCAACACCGGGGAGCTGTTTTTT. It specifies CASSVLPNTGELFF.

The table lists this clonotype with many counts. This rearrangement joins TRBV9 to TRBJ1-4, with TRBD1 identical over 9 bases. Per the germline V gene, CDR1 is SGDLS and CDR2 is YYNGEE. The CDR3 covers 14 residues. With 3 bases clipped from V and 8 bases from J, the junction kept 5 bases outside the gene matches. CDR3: CASSAGQGREKLFF. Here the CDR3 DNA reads TGTGCCAGCAGCGCCGGACAGGGGAGGGAAAAACTGTTTTTT.

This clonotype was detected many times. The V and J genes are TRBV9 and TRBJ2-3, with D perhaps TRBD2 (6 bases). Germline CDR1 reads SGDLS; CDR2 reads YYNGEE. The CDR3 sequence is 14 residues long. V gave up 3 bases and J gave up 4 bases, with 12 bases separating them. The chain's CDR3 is CASSAAGGPDTQYF. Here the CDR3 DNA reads TGTGCCAGCAGCGCGGCCGGAGGGCCAGATACGCAGTATTTT.

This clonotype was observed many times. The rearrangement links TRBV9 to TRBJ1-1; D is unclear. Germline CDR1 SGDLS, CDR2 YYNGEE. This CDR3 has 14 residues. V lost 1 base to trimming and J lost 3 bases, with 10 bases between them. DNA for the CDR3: TGTGCCAGCAGCGTAACGGCGGTAGACACTGAAGCTTTCTTT. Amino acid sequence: CASSVTAVDTEAFF.

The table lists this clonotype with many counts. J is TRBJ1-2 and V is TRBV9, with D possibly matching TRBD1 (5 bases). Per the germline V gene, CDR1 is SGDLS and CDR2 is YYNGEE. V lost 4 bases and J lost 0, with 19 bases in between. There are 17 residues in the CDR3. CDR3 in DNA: TGTGCCAGCAGCCCGCGGGGGAGCGCGGCTGCTAACTATGGCTACACCTTC. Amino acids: CASSPRGSAAANYGYTF.

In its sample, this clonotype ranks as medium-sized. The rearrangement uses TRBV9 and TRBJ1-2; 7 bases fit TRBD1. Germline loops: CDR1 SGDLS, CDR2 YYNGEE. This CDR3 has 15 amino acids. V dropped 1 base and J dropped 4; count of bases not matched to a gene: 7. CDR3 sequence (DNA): TGTGCCAGCAGCGTAATCCCAGGGACAGTCTATGGCTACACCTTC. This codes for CASSVIPGTVYGYTF.

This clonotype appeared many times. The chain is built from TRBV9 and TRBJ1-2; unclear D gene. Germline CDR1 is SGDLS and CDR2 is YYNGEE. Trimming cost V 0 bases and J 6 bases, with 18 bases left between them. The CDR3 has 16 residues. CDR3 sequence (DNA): TGTGCCAGCAGCGTAGACAGTAGGTCGGCCACCGATGGCTACACCTTC. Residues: CASSVDSRSATDGYTF.

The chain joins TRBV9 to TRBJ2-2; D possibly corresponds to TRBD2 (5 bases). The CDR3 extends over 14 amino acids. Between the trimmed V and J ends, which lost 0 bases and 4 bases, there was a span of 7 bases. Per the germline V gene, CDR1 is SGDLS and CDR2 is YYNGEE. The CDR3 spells CASSVAGFTGELFF. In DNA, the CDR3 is TGTGCCAGCAGCGTAGCGGGGTTCACCGGGGAGCTGTTTTTT.

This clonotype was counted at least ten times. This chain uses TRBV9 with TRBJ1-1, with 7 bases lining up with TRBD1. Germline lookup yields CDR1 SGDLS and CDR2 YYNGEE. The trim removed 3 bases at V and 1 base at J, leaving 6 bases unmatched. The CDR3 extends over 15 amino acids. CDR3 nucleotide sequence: TGTGCCAGCAGCGGTCCGGGACAGAGGAACACTGAAGCTTTCTTT. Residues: CASSGPGQRNTEAFF.

CDR3 nucleotides: TGTGCCAGCAGCACGAGCGGGGGCTCCTACAATGAGCAGTTCTTC. This gives the protein CASSTSGGSYNEQFF. The gene calls are TRBV9 and TRBJ2-1, with 8 nucleotides matching TRBD2. Germline V CDR1 and CDR2: SGDLS, YYNGEE. The CDR3 consists of 15 residues. Losses at the gene ends were 4 bases for V and 0 bases for J; bases not matched to a gene: 3.

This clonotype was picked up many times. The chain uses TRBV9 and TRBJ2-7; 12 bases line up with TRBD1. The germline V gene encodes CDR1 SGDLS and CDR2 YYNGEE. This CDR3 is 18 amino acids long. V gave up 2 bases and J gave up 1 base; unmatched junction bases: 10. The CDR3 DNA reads TGTGCCAGCAGCGTGGGACAGGGGGCATACGGGATATCCTACGAGCAGTACTTC. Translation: CASSVGQGAYGISYEQYF. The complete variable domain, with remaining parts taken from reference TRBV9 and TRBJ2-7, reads DSGVTQTPKHLITATGQRVTLRCSPRSGDLSVYWYQQSLDQGLQFLIQYYNGEERAKGNILERFSAQQFPDLHSELNLSSLELGDSALYFCASSVGQGAYGISYEQYFGPGTRLTVT.

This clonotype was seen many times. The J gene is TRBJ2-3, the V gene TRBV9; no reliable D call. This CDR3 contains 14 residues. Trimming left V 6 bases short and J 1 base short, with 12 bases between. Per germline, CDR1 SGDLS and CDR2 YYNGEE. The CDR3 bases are TGTGCCAGCAAAGGAGTAGAGGGCACAGATACGCAGTATTTT. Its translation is CASKGVEGTDTQYF.

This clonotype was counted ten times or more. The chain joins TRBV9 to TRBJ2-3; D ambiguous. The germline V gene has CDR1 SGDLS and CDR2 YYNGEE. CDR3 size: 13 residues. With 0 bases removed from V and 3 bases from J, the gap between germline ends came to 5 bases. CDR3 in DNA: TGTGCCAGCAGCGTAGCTCGGACAGATACGCAGTATTTT. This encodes CASSVARTDTQYF.

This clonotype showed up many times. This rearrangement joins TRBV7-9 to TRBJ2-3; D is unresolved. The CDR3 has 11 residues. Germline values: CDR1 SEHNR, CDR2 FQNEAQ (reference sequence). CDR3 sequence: CLPKITDTQYF. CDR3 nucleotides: TGTTTACCGAAAATCACAGATACGCAGTATTTT.

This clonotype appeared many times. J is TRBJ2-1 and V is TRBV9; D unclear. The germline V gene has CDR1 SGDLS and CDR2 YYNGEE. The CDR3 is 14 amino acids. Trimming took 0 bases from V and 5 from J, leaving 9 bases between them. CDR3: CASSVGSANNEQFF. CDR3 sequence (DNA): TGTGCCAGCAGCGTAGGGTCAGCGAACAATGAGCAGTTCTTC.

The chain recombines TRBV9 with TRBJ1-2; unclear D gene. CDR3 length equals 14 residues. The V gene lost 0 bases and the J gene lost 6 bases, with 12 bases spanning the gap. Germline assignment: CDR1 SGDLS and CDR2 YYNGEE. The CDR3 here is CASSVGGYNHGYTF. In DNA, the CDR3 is TGTGCCAGCAGCGTAGGGGGATACAACCATGGCTACACCTTC.

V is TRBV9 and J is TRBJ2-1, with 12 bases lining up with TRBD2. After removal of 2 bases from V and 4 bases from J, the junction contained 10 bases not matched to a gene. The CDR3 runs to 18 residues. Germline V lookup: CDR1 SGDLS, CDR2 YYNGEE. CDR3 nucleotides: TGTGCCAGCAGCGTCGGTCCTAGCGGGGGGGCCGTATACAATGAGCAGTTCTTC. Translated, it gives CASSVGPSGGAVYNEQFF.

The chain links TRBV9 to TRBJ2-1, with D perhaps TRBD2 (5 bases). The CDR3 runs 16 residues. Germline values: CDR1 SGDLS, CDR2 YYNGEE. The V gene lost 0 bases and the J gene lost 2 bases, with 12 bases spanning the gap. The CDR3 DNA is TGTGCCAGCAGCGTAGCATGGGGAGAACCCTACAATGAGCAGTTCTTC. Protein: CASSVAWGEPYNEQFF.

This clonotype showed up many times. This CDR3 is CASSAGTTGPYEQYF. Written as DNA, the CDR3 is TGTGCCAGCAGCGCTGGGACGACTGGTCCCTACGAGCAGTACTTC. This chain links TRBV9 with TRBJ2-7; possibly TRBD1 or TRBD2 for D (5 bases each). The CDR3 runs to 15 residues. Trimming took 3 bases from V and 2 from J, leaving 15 bases between them. Germline CDR1 is SGDLS and CDR2 is YYNGEE.

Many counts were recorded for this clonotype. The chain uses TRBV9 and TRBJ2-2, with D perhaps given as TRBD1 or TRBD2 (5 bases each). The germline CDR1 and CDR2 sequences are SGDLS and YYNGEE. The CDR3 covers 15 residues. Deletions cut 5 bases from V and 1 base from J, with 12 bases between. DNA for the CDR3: TGTGCCAGCAGTGCCCAGGGAGTGAACACCGGGGAGCTGTTTTTT. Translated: CASSAQGVNTGELFF. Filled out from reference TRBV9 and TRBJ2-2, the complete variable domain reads DSGVTQTPKHLITATGQRVTLRCSPRSGDLSVYWYQQSLDQGLQFLIQYYNGEERAKGNILERFSAQQFPDLHSELNLSSLELGDSALYFCASSAQGVNTGELFFGEGSRLTVL.